A selection of T cell receptor beta chains follows, all from one sample in a study of tumor and adjacent non-tumor tissue in lung cancer. TCRdb reprocessed the multiplex PCR reads via MiXCR and lists one record per CDR3 protein. The table includes around 140,000 distinct CDR3 sequences, around two thirds detected once. Sequenced material: lung tumor tissue. The source of these receptors is a man in his sixties with small cell lung cancer. CDR3s include the opening cysteine and the closing phenylalanine or tryptophan. The order of the fields is V gene, clone size, J gene, D gene, CDR3 DNA, CDR3 protein. The D gene is left open where the match is weak. For some rows the clone size is stated as once, few or many, or as a class when expanded; others skip it.

TRBV11-1	many	TRBJ2-1	TRBD2	TGTGCCAGCAGCTCCCCCCTAGCGGGAGTCCATGAGCAGTTCTTC	CASSSPLAGVHEQFF
TRBV6-6	few	TRBJ2-3	.	TGTGCCAGCAGTTCCCGGACTAAAGATACGCAGTATTTT	CASSSRTKDTQYF
TRBV12-3/TRBV12-4	.	TRBJ1-4	.	TGTGTCAGCAGCCGCTCGGGGGATTCAACTAATGAAAAACTGTTTTTT	CVSSRSGDSTNEKLFF
TRBV6-5	.	TRBJ2-1	TRBD2	TGTGCCAGCAGTTCGTGTCTAGCGGGATTCAATGAGCAGTCCTTC	CASSSCLAGFNEQSF
TRBV6-5	.	TRBJ1-2	.	TGTGCCAGTACCCCCGCAAGAGGACTCTATGGCTACACCTTC	CASTPARGLYGYTF
TRBV11-2	medium-sized	TRBJ2-4	.	TGTGCCAGCAGCTTAGAGGCAGCGGGCATTCAGTACTTC	CASSLEAAGIQYF
TRBV20-1	.	TRBJ2-3	TRBD2	TGCAGTACCTCGGGAGGGCTAGCGGGAGGAGATACGCAGTATTTT	CSTSGGLAGGDTQYF
TRBV6-5	.	TRBJ2-3	.	TGTGCCAGTAGCCGAAAGGAAAACACAGAAACGCAGTATTTT	CASSRKENTETQYF
TRBV20-1	many	TRBJ1-2	.	TGCAGTGCTAAAATCGACTATGGCTACACCTTC	CSAKIDYGYTF
TRBV7-9	.	TRBJ1-6	TRBD1	TGTGCCAGCAGCGATGGGACAGGGATTAATTCACCCCTCCACTTT	CASSDGTGINSPLHF
TRBV29-1	.	TRBJ2-3	TRBD2	TGCAGTGTGGCCAGAGGGAGCGGGAGAAGCGATACGCAGTATTTT	CSVARGSGRSDTQYF
TRBV11-3	.	TRBJ2-1	.	TGTGTCAGCAGCAGTTCAGGGTATCGCCTGTACTTC	CVSSSSGYRLYF
TRBV11-3	many	TRBJ2-7	.	TGTGCCAGCAGCTTTGTCAGGGGGGTTGGCGAGCAGTACTTC	CASSFVRGVGEQYF
TRBV11-1	.	TRBJ2-7	.	TGTGCCAGCGGCTCCGGACAGTTCTACGAGCAGTACTTC	CASGSGQFYEQYF
TRBV30	many	TRBJ2-2	.	TGTGCCTGGAGTGTGGGCACCAACACCGGGGAGCTGTTTTTT	CAWSVGTNTGELFF
TRBV20-1	.	TRBJ2-3	.	TGCAGTGCTGAAGGGAGAGCGCGAGGGCGAGATACGCAGTATTTT	CSAEGRARGRDTQYF
TRBV11-3	.	TRBJ2-7	.	TGTGCCAGCAGCACACCCGTAGGTTTCTACGAGCAGTACTTC	CASSTPVGFYEQYF
TRBV20-1	few	TRBJ2-1	TRBD2	TGCAGTGCTAGACCCGGTTCCAGCGGGAGTGGCGAGCAGTTCTTC	CSARPGSSGSGEQFF
TRBV20-1	.	TRBJ2-5	.	TGCAGTGTCTTGACTACCAGTGCCCAAGAGACCCAGTACTTC	CSVLTTSAQETQYF
TRBV20-1	once	TRBJ2-3	TRBD2	TGCAGTGCTAGCGGGAGGGCCGCAGATACGCATTATTTT	CSASGRAADTHYF
TRBV12-3/TRBV12-4	.	TRBJ2-1	.	TGTGACAGCAGTTCCGGGATAGAGCACAATGAGCAGTTCTTC	CDSSSGIEHNEQFF
TRBV6-2/TRBV6-3	.	TRBJ2-1	.	TGTGCCAGCAGTCGGCGGGGATACAATGAGCAGTTCTTC	CASSRRGYNEQFF
TRBV6-6	.	TRBJ2-7	.	TGTGCCAGCAGCTGGGGCGGGATGGAGTCCTACGGGCAGTACTTC	CASSWGGMESYGQYF
TRBV11-2	.	TRBJ2-7	.	TGTGCCAGCACCTTAGATTCGGATCCAACCTACGAGCAGTACTTC	CASTLDSDPTYEQYF
TRBV18	.	TRBJ2-3	.	TGTGCCAGCTCCCCACCTAGCGCAGATACGCAGTATTTT	CASSPPSADTQYF
TRBV18	.	TRBJ2-7	TRBD2	TGTGCCAGCTCACCAGGACTAGTGGGAGTTGACGAGCAGTACTTC	CASSPGLVGVDEQYF
TRBV12-3/TRBV12-4	.	TRBJ1-4	.	TGTGCCAGCGAGGACGGGGATGAGGAAAAACTGTTTTTT	CASEDGDEEKLFF
TRBV24-1	many	TRBJ1-4	.	TGTGCCACCAGTATCCTTCTTGTCCCCCAAAGAGGTGAAAAACTGTTTTTT	CATSILLVPQRGEKLFF
TRBV6-1	once	TRBJ2-7	TRBD2	TGTGCCAGCAGTCTATGGACTAGCGGGAGCTACGAGCAGTACTTC	CASSLWTSGSYEQYF
TRBV11-2	.	TRBJ2-7	.	TGTGCCAGCAGCTTAACTTCTAGCAACTCCTATGAGCAGTACTTC	CASSLTSSNSYEQYF
TRBV5-5	few	TRBJ2-2	.	TGTGCCAGCAGCAAATTCTCAATAACCGGGGAGCTGTTTTTT	CASSKFSITGELFF
TRBV13	.	TRBJ1-2	.	TGTGTCAGCAGCTTATATGGGAGCTATGGCTACACCTTC	CVSSLYGSYGYTF
TRBV29-1	.	TRBJ1-1	.	TGCAGCGTTAGGGGACGGTCGAACACTGAAGCTTTATTT	CSVRGRSNTEALF
TRBV11-3	.	TRBJ1-2	.	TGTGCCAGCAGCTTAGGTAGTTCAACTAAGTATGGCTACACCTTC	CASSLGSSTKYGYTF
TRBV6-6	.	TRBJ2-1	TRBD2	TGTGCCAGTTTTCTAAGCGGGAGGGCTCGGAATGAGCAGTTCTTC	CASFLSGRARNEQFF
TRBV6-5	many	TRBJ2-1	.	TGTGCCAGCAATCCCTCAGGGGGGAAAAGGTACAATGAGCAGTTCTTC	CASNPSGGKRYNEQFF
TRBV20-1	few	TRBJ2-1	.	TGCAGTGCTAGAGTCGGGAGCGGACGCTACAATGAGCAGTTCTTC	CSARVGSGRYNEQFF
TRBV6-6	.	TRBJ2-1	.	TGTGCCAGCAGTTACACGACTAGATCAGATGAGCAGTTCTTC	CASSYTTRSDEQFF
TRBV28	.	TRBJ1-2	TRBD1	TGTGCCAGCACTAGACAGGGATATGGCTACACCTTC	CASTRQGYGYTF
TRBV7-9	.	TRBJ1-6	.	TGTGCCAGCAGCCTAAGCTCCAATAATTCACCCCTCCACTTT	CASSLSSNNSPLHF
TRBV6-5	few	TRBJ1-5	.	TGTGCCAGCAGTTACTCCAGCAGGGGTAGCAATCAGCCCCAGCATTTT	CASSYSSRGSNQPQHF
TRBV20-1	few	TRBJ1-4	.	TGCAGTGCTAAGGGACCAGTTAATGAAAAACTGTTTTTT	CSAKGPVNEKLFF
TRBV20-1	few	TRBJ2-5	.	TGCAGTGCTAGAGTCCGATTAGTCAGAGAGACCCAGTACTTC	CSARVRLVRETQYF
TRBV12-3/TRBV12-4	many	TRBJ1-4	.	TGTGCCAGCAGTTTAGAGAGACGGGAAAAACTGTTTTTT	CASSLERREKLFF
TRBV20-1	.	TRBJ2-7	.	TGCAGTGCTAGGGGGAGAGGGACCTACGAGCAGTACTTC	CSARGRGTYEQYF
TRBV7-9	once	TRBJ2-1	.	TGTGCCAGCAGCTATGGTATATCCTACAATGAGCAGTTCTTC	CASSYGISYNEQFF
TRBV20-1	.	TRBJ2-7	TRBD2	TGCAGTGCTCGTTCGGGGGGGGTCTACGATCAGTACTTC	CSARSGGVYDQYF
TRBV5-1	.	TRBJ2-1	TRBD2	TGCGCCAGCAGCTGGATAGCGGGACCATACAATGAGCAGTTCTTC	CASSWIAGPYNEQFF
TRBV5-5	.	TRBJ2-1	.	TGTGCCAGCAGCTGGACGGGGAGTGAGCGGTTCTTC	CASSWTGSERFF
TRBV4-1	.	TRBJ2-2	.	TGCGCCAGCAGCCAAGAGGCCCCCACCGGGGAGCTGTTTTTT	CASSQEAPTGELFF